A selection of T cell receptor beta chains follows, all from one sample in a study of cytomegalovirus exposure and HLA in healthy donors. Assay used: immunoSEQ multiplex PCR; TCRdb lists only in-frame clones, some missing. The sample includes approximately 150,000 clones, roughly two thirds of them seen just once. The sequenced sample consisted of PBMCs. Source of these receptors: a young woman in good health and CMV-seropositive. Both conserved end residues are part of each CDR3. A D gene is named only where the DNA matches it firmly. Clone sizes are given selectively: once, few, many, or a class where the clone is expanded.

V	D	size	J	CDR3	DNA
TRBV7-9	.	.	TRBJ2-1	CSSSFGAGNEQFF	TGTTCCAGCAGCTTTGGTGCGGGGAATGAGCAGTTCTTC
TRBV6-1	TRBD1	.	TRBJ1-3	CASSQTGSSGNTIYF	TGTGCCAGCAGTCAGACAGGGAGCTCTGGAAACACCATATATTTT
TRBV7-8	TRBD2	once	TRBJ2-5	CASRSSGTSGGETQYF	TGTGCCAGCAGGTCGAGTGGGACTAGCGGGGGAGAGACCCAGTACTTC
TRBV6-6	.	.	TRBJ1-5	CASREYGGNQPQHF	TGTGCCAGCAGAGAGTATGGTGGCAATCAGCCCCAGCATTTT
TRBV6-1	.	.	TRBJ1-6	CASSEVGDSPLHF	TGTGCCAGCAGTGAAGTCGGGGATTCACCCCTCCACTTT
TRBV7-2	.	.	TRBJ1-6	CASSPSGGGSPLHF	TGTGCCAGCAGCCCCTCCGGGGGTGGTTCACCCCTCCACTTT
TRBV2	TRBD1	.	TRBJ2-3	CASSLQGPNTDTQYF	TGTGCCAGCAGCCTACAGGGGCCAAACACAGATACGCAGTATTTT
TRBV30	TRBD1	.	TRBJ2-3	CAWSETTLNRGPRDTQYF	TGTGCCTGGAGTGAAACCACGCTAAACAGGGGGCCGAGAGATACGCAGTATTTT
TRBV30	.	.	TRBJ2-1	CAWSGNDEQFF	TGTGCCTGGAGCGGTAATGATGAGCAGTTCTTC
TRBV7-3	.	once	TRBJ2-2	CASSSLPRTGELFF	TGTGCCAGCAGCTCGCTGCCTAGGACCGGGGAGCTGTTTTTT
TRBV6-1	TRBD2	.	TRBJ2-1	CASSVAAGGYNEQFF	TGTGCCAGCAGTGTAGCCGCGGGGGGTTACAATGAGCAGTTCTTC
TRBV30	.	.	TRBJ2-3	CAWSAQGKLDTQYF	TGTGCCTGGAGTGCTCAGGGAAAATTAGATACGCAGTATTTT
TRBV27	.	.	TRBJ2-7	CASSLLSGSTGEQYF	TGTGCCAGCAGTTTACTGAGCGGGTCAACTGGCGAGCAGTACTTC
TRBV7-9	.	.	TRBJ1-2	CASSSPTVYGYTF	TGTGCCAGCAGCTCACCGACAGTCTATGGCTACACCTTC
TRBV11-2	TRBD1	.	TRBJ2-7	CASLQPADRVGSEQYF	TGTGCCAGCCTACAACCGGCGGACAGGGTAGGGTCCGAGCAGTACTTC
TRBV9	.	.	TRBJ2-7	CASSVEAFGQTYEQYF	TGTGCCAGCAGCGTAGAGGCTTTTGGACAGACCTACGAGCAGTACTTC
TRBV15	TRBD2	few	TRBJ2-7	CATSPRGGRTYEQYF	TGTGCCACCAGCCCCCGGGGAGGGCGGACCTACGAGCAGTACTTC
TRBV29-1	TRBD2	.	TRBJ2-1	CSVPPSGVYNEQFF	TGCAGCGTTCCACCTAGCGGGGTCTACAATGAGCAGTTCTTC
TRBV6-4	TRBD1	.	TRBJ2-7	CASRNRQGSYEQYF	TGTGCCAGCAGGAATAGACAGGGCTCCTACGAGCAGTACTTC
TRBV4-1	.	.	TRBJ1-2	CASSQEAGAYYGYTF	TGCGCCAGCAGCCAAGAGGCGGGCGCCTACTATGGCTACACCTTC
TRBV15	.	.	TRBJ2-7	CATSRETGQYEQYF	TGTGCCACCAGCAGAGAAACAGGTCAATACGAGCAGTACTTC
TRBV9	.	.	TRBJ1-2	CASGGTYGYTF	TGTGCCAGTGGAGGGACCTATGGCTACACCTTC
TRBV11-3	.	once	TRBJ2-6	CASSSPSSGANVLTF	TGTGCCAGCAGCTCCCCTAGCTCTGGGGCCAACGTCCTGACTTTC
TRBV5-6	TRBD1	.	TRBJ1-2	CASSFGTETFGYTF	TGTGCCAGCAGCTTCGGGACAGAAACGTTTGGCTACACCTTC
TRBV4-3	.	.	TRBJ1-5	CASSHSIRGGQPQHF	TGCGCCAGCAGCCACTCCATCAGGGGCGGGCAGCCCCAGCATTTT
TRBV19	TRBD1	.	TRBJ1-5	CATPNRDRRLYSNQPQHF	TGTGCCACCCCTAACCGGGACAGGCGCCTCTATAGCAATCAGCCCCAGCATTTT
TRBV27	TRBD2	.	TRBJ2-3	CASSLWRGASTDTQYF	TGTGCCAGCAGTTTGTGGCGGGGGGCAAGCACAGATACGCAGTATTTT
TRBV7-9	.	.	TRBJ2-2	CASSIGQLAGELFF	TGTGCCAGCAGCATTGGACAGTTGGCCGGGGAGCTGTTTTTT
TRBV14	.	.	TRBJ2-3	CASSHASTSADTQYF	TGTGCCAGCAGCCACGCTTCTACCAGCGCAGATACGCAGTATTTT
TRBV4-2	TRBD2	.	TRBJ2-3	CASSQVALAGGPGTDTQYF	TGTGCCAGCAGCCAAGTGGCTCTAGCGGGGGGGCCAGGCACAGATACGCAGTATTTT
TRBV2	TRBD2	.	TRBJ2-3	CASSPGTRRESDTQYF	TGTGCCAGCAGTCCCGGGACTAGGAGGGAATCGGATACGCAGTATTTT
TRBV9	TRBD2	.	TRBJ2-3	CASSASGGAGDTQYF	TGTGCCAGCAGCGCTAGCGGGGGGGCAGGAGATACGCAGTATTTT
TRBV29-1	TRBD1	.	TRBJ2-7	CSVEGDSLYEQYF	TGCAGCGTTGAAGGGGACAGCCTCTACGAGCAGTACTTC
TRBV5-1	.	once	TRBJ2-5	CASSPRSSGGQETQYF	TGCGCCAGCAGCCCCCGAAGCTCCGGGGGACAAGAGACCCAGTACTTC
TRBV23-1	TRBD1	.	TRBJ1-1	CASSQSARGYFTEAFF	TGCGCCAGCAGTCAATCCGCCAGGGGGTATTTCACTGAAGCTTTCTTT
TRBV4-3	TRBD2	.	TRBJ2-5	CASSQVAGEFQETQYF	TGCGCCAGCAGCCAAGTAGCGGGGGAGTTCCAAGAGACCCAGTACTTC
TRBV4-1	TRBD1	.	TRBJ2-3	CASSQTTGEDTQYF	TGCGCCAGCAGCCAGACGACAGGGGAAGATACGCAGTATTTT
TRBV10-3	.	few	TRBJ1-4	CAISETRQVPNEKLFF	TGTGCCATCAGTGAAACTCGACAGGTCCCTAATGAAAAACTGTTTTTT
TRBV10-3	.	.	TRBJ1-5	CAISESEGGNQPQHF	TGTGCCATCAGTGAGTCTGAGGGGGGCAATCAGCCCCAGCATTTT
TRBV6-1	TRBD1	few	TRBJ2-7	CASSESRGFNYEQYF	TGTGCCAGCAGTGAAAGCAGGGGGTTTAACTACGAGCAGTACTTC
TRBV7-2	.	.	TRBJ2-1	CASSLNQGLDEQFF	TGTGCCAGCAGCTTAAATCAGGGATTGGATGAGCAGTTCTTC
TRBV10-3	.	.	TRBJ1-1	CAIRRGNTEAFF	TGTGCCATCAGACGGGGTAACACTGAAGCTTTCTTT
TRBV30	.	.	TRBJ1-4	CAWGSGEKLFF	TGTGCCTGGGGGTCGGGGGAAAAACTGTTTTTT
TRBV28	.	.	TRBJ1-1	CASFALAGTTKMNTEAFF	TGTGCCAGCTTCGCTCTTGCCGGGACAACAAAAATGAACACTGAAGCTTTCTTT
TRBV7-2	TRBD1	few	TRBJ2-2	CASSFRDSLSGELFF	TGTGCCAGCAGCTTCCGGGACAGCTTATCCGGGGAGCTGTTTTTT